This T cell receptor beta chain originates from a study of PD-L1 blockade in urothelial cancer. About the research overall: Patients took up atezolizumab in 2014 at 1,200 mg intravenously every 3 weeks.

CDR3 length: 12 amino acids. Germline CDR1 is SEHNR and CDR2 is FQNEAQ (reference sequence). Trimming shortened V by 5 bases and J by 7 bases, and 9 bases separated the two germline ends. Added to each PCR by spiking were synthetic TCR analog templates. Libraries were prepared by immunoSEQ multiplex PCR; TCRdb keeps only in-frame clonotypes and omits some of them. The table lists more than 60,000 clones, approximately 91% of them singletons, with about 11% in the top ten. Time point specified: peripheral blood 6 weeks after treatment start. Material: PBMCs, obtained around atezolizumab (anti-PD-L1) treatment. This clonotype originated in a man aged 60-69 years with urothelial cancer. J is TRBJ2-1 and V is TRBV7-9; D uncertain. The CDR3, as DNA: TGTGCCAGCAGCCTATCACGAAATGAGCAGTTCTTC. Translating it yields CASSLSRNEQFF. The full variable domain, its missing parts supplied by reference TRBV7-9 and TRBJ2-1, is DTGVSQNPRHKITKRGQNVTFRCDPISEHNRLYWYRQTLGQGPEFLTYFQNEAQLEKSRLLSDRFSAERPKGSFSTLEIQRTEQGDSAMYLCASSLSRNEQFFGPGTRLTVL.